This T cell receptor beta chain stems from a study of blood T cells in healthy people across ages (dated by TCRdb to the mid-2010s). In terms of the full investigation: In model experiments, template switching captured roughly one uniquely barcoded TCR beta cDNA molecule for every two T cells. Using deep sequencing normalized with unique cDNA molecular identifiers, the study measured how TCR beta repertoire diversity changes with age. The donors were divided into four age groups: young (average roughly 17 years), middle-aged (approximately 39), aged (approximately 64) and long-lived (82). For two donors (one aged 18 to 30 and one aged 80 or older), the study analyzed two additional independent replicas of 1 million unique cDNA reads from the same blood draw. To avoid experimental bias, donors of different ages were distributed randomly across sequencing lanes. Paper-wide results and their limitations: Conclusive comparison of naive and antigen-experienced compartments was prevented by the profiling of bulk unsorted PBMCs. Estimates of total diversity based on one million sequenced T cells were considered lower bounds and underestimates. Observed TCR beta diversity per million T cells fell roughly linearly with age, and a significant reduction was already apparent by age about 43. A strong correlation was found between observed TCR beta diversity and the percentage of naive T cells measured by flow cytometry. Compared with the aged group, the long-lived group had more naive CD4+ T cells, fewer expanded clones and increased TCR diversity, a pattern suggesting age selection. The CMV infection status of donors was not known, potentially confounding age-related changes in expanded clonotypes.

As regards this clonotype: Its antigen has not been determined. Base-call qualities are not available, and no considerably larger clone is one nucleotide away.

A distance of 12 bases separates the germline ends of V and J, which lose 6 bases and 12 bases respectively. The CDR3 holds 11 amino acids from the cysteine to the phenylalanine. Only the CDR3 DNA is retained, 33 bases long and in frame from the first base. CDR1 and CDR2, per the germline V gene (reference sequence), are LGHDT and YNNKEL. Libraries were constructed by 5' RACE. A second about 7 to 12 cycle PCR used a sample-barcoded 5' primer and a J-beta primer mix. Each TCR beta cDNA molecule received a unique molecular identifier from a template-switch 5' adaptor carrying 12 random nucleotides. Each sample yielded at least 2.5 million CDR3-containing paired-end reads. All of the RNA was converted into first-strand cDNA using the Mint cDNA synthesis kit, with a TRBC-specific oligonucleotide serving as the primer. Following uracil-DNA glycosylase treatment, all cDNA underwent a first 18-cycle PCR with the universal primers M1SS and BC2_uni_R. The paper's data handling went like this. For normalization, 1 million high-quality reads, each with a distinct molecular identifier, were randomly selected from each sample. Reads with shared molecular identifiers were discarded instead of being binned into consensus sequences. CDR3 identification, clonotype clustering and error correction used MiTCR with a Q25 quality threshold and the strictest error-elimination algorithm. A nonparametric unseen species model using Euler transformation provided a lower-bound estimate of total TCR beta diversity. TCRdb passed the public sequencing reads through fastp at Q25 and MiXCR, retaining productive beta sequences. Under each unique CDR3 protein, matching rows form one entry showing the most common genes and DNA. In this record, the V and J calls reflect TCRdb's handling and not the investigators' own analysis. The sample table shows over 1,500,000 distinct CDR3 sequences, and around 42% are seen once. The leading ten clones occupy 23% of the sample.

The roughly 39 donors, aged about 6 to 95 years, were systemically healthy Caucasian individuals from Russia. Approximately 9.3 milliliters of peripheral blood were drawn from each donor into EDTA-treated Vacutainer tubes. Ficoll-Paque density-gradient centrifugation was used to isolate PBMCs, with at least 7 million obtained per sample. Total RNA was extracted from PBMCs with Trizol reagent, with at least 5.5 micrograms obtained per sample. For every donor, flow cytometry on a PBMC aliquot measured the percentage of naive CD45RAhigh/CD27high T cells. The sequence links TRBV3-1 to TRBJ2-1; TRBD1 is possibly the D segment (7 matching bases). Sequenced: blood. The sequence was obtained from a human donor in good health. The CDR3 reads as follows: CASREGASQFF. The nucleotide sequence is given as TGTGCCAGCAGGGAGGGGGCTTCGCAGTTCTTC.